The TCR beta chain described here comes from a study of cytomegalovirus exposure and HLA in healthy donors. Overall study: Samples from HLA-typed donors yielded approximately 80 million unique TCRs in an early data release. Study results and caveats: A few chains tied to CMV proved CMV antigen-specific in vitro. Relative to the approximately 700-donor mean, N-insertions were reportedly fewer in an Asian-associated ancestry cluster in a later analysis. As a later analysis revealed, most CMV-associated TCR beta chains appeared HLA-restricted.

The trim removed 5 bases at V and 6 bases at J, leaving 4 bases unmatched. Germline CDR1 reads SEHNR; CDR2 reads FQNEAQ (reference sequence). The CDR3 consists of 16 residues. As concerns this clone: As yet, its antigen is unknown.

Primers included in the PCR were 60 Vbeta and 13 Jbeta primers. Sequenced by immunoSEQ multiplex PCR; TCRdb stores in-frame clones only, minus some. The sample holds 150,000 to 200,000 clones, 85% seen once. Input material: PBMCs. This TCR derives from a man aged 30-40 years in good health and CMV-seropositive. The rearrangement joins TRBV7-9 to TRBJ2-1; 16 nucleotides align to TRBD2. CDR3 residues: CASSPGTSGRVNEQFF. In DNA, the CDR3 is TGTGCCAGCAGCCCCGGGACTAGCGGGAGGGTCAATGAGCAGTTCTTC.